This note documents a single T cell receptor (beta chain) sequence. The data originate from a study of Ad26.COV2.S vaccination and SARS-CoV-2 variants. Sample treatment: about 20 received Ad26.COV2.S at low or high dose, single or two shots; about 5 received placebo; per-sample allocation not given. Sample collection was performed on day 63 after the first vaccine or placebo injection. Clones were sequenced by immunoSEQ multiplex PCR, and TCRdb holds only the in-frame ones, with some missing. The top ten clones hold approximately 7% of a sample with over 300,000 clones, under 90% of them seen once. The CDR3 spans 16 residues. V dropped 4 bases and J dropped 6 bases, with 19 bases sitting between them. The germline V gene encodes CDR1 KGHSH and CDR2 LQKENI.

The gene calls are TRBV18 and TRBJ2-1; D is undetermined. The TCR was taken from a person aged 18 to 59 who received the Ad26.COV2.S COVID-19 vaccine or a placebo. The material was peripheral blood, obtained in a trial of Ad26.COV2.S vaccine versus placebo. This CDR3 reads CASSRRREPYRNEQFF. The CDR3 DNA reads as TGTGCCAGCTCACGAAGGAGAGAGCCATACCGCAATGAGCAGTTCTTC.